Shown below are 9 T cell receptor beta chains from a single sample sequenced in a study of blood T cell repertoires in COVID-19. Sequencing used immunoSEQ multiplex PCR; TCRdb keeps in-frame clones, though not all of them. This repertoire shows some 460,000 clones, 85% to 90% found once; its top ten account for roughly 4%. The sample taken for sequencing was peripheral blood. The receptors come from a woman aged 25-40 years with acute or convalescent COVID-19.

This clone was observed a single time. CDR3 bases: TGCGCCAGCAGCTTGGATACTAGCGGGGCCTACGAGCAGTACTTC. This encodes CASSLDTSGAYEQYF. The chain combines TRBV5-1 with TRBJ2-7, with TRBD2 matching 10 bases. V shed 0 bases, J shed 2 bases, and the junction held 2 bases outside the gene matches. The CDR3 is 15 residues long. In germline, CDR1 is SGHRS, CDR2 YFSETQ.

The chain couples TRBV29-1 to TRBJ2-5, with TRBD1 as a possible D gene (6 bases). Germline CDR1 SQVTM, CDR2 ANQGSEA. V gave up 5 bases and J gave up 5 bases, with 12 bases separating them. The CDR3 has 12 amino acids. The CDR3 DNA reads TGCAGCGTTATCACAGGGTCCGAGACCCAGTACTTC. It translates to CSVITGSETQYF.

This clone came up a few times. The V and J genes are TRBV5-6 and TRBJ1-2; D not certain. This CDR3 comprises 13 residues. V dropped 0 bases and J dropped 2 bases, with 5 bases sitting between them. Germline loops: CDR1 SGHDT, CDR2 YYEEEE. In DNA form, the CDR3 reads TGTGCCAGCAGCTTGGAACAGAACTATGGCTACACCTTC. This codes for CASSLEQNYGYTF.

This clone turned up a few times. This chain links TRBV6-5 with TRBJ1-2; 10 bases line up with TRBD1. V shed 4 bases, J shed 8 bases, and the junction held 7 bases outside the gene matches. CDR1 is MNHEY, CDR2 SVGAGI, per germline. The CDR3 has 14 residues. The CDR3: CASSSPGQGFGYTF. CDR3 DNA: TGTGCCAGCAGTTCACCGGGACAGGGGTTCGGCTACACCTTC.

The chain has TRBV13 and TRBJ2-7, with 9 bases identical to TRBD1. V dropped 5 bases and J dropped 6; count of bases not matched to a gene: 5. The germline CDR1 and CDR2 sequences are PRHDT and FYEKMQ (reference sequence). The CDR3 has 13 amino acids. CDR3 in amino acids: CASSPGTGSEQYF. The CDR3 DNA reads TGTGCCAGCAGCCCAGGGACAGGGTCCGAGCAGTACTTC.

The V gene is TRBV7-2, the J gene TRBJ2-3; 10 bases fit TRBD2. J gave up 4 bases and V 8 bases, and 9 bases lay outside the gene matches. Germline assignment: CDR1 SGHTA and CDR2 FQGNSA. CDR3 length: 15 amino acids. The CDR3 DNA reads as TGTGCCAGCTTAAGGGTAGCGGGGGGCTCAGATACGCAGTATTTT. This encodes CASLRVAGGSDTQYF.

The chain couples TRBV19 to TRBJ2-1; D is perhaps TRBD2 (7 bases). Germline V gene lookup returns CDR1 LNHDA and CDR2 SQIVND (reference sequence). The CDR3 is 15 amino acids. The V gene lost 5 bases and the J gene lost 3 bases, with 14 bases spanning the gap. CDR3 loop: CASSWGGSLYNEQFF. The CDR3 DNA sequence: TGTGCCAGTAGTTGGGGGGGCAGCCTCTACAATGAGCAGTTCTTC.

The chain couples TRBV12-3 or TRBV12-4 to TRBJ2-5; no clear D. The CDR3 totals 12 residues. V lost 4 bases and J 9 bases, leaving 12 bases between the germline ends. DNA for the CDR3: TGTGCCAGCAGTTCACCACCTGAGGCCCAGTACTTC. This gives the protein CASSSPPEAQYF.

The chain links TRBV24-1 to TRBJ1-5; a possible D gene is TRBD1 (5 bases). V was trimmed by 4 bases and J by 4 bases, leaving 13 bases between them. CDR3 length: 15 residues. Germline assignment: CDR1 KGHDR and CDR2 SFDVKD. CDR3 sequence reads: CATSETGLPNQPQHF. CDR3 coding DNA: TGTGCCACCAGTGAGACGGGACTGCCTAATCAGCCCCAGCATTTT.